Below, 21 T cell receptor beta chains from the same sample are listed, as sequenced in a study of cytomegalovirus exposure and HLA in healthy donors (dated by TCRdb to about 2017). Receptor libraries were prepared by the immunoSEQ multiplex PCR assay. For the multiplex PCR, a mixture combining 60 forward primers for TCR Vbeta segments and 13 reverse primers for TCR Jbeta segments was used. TCRdb's version of the immuneACCESS table is confined to in-frame rearrangements and falls short of the full clone set. An unresolved V gene accounts for under half of the shortfall where checked; the remainder is of unknown origin. This sample holds some 150,000 clones; about 73% were observed only once. The ten top clones hold 3% of the sample. The specimen sequenced was PBMCs. The receptors originated from a man in his forties in good health and CMV-seropositive.

The chain recombines TRBV6-5 with TRBJ1-2; D is possibly TRBD1 (6 bases). Trimming took off 5 bases at V and 3 bases at J, with 10 bases between the two ends. The CDR3 is 13 amino acids. Germline loops: CDR1 MNHEY, CDR2 SVGAGI. CDR3 in DNA: TGTGCCAGCAGTAGGGGGGGGTACTATGGCTACACCTTC. Encoded protein: CASSRGGYYGYTF.

This chain joins TRBV7-2 and TRBJ2-7; TRBD1 matches 8 bases. Germline assignment: CDR1 SGHTA and CDR2 FQGNSA. The length of the CDR3 is 14 residues. The trim removed 5 bases at V and 3 bases at J, leaving 6 bases unmatched. The CDR3 sequence is CASSANGQGYEQYF. As DNA, the CDR3 is TGTGCCAGCAGCGCAAATGGACAGGGCTACGAGCAGTACTTC.

The count of this clone is one. The V call is TRBV7-9, the J call TRBJ2-1; 14 bases line up with TRBD2. Germline V CDR1 and CDR2: SEHNR, FQNEAQ (reference sequence). The CDR3 runs 16 residues. After removal of 5 bases from V and 6 bases from J, the junction contained 6 bases not matched to a gene. CDR3 sequence (DNA): TGTGCCAGCAGCCCTCCGGGACTAGCGGGAGTCAATGAGCAGTTCTTC. This sequence encodes CASSPPGLAGVNEQFF.

In its sample, this clone was seen once. The V gene is TRBV7-3, the J gene TRBJ2-5; D gene unclear. The germline gives CDR1 SGHTA, CDR2 FQGTGA. Between the trimmed V and J ends, which lost 5 bases and 5 bases, there was a span of 12 bases. This CDR3 contains 13 residues. CDR3 amino acids: CASSSFSGETQYF. CDR3 in DNA: TGTGCCAGCAGCAGTTTCAGTGGTGAGACCCAGTACTTC. Full variable domain (remainder filled in from reference TRBV7-3 and TRBJ2-5): GAGVSQTPSNKVTEKGKYVELRCDPISGHTALYWYRQSLGQGPEFLIYFQGTGAADDSGLPNDRFFAVRPEGSVSTLKIQRTERGDSAVYLCASSSFSGETQYFGPGTRLLVL.

V and J are TRBV4-3 and TRBJ2-1, with a possible D match to TRBD2 (6 bases). CDR3 length: 14 amino acids. Trimming left V 0 bases short and J 9 bases short, with 12 bases between. CDR1 is LGHNA and CDR2 is YSLEER in the germline V gene. The CDR3 sequence: CASSQDTSGVEQFF. CDR3 coding DNA: TGCGCCAGCAGCCAAGATACCTCGGGAGTTGAGCAGTTCTTC.

This chain links TRBV6-5 with TRBJ1-1; D not resolved. The ends were cut back, 5 bases at V and 3 bases at J, with 7 bases in the middle. This CDR3 contains 12 residues. Looked up from germline, CDR1 is MNHEY and CDR2 is SVGAGI. CDR3 sequence (DNA): TGTGCCAGCAGTGGTCGGTACACTGAAGCTTTCTTT. Its translation: CASSGRYTEAFF.

The V gene is TRBV19, the J gene TRBJ2-7, with 7 positions matching TRBD1. The junction had 14 bases not matched to a gene; V was cut back by 3 bases and J by 3 bases. The CDR3 covers 17 residues. Germline V CDR1 and CDR2: LNHDA, SQIVND (reference sequence). The CDR3: CASSIEGARQGGYEQYF. CDR3 nucleotide sequence: TGTGCCAGTAGTATTGAGGGGGCCCGACAGGGTGGCTACGAGCAGTACTTC.

J is TRBJ2-7 and V is TRBV18; 9 bases map to TRBD1. The germline V gene has CDR1 KGHSH and CDR2 LQKENI. The V and J ends lost 6 bases and 7 bases, in that order; junction bases with no gene match: 13. This CDR3 has 15 residues. The CDR3 bases are TGTGCCAGCTCCCCCCGGGACAGGGAGGTCTTTGAGCAGTACTTC. It translates to CASSPRDREVFEQYF.

The chain employs TRBV30 and TRBJ1-6; D is uncertain. There are 17 residues in the CDR3. Trimming removed 2 bases at V and 2 bases at J, with 16 bases between. Germline lookup yields CDR1 GTSNPN and CDR2 SVGIG (reference sequence). CDR3 coding DNA: TGTGCCTGGAGTTATTGGGTAGAGGATACCTATAATTCACCCCTCCACTTT. Protein sequence: CAWSYWVEDTYNSPLHF. Drawing the rest from reference TRBV30 and TRBJ1-6, the complete variable domain is SQTIHQWPATLVQPVGSPLSLECTVEGTSNPNLYWYRQAAGRGLQLLFYSVGIGQISSEVPQNLSASRPQDRQFILSSKKLLLSDSGFYLCAWSYWVEDTYNSPLHFGNGTRLTVT.

This clone was observed once. The chain employs TRBV6-5 and TRBJ1-2; 7 nucleotides align to TRBD1. Germline loops: CDR1 MNHEY, CDR2 SVGAGI. CDR3 length equals 15 residues. Unmatched junction bases numbered 6, after V lost 0 bases and J lost 5 bases. The CDR3: CASSYSRQGPYGYTF. CDR3 DNA sequence: TGTGCCAGCAGTTACTCGAGACAGGGACCTTATGGCTACACCTTC.

This chain connects TRBV30 to TRBJ1-1; the match to TRBD1 covers 7 bases. Germline CDR1 GTSNPN, CDR2 SVGIG (reference sequence). V lost 6 bases to trimming and J lost 5 bases; unmatched junction nucleotides: 15. There are 15 residues in the CDR3. The CDR3 region is CACSPGRGRGTEAFF. The CDR3 DNA follows: TGTGCCTGTTCCCCGGGCAGGGGGAGAGGGACTGAAGCTTTCTTT.

The chain carries TRBV5-8 and TRBJ1-5; D remains ambiguous. The CDR3 sequence is 15 residues long. The V end was cut by 3 bases, the J end by 0 bases, with 10 bases between. Germline CDR1 and CDR2: SGHTS and YDEGEE. CDR3: CASSYHGFSNQPQHF. As DNA, the CDR3 is TGTGCCAGCAGCTACCACGGGTTTAGCAATCAGCCCCAGCATTTT.

The gene calls are TRBV27 and TRBJ2-5, with 9 bases matching TRBD1. The CDR3 is made up of 15 amino acids. Germline lookup yields CDR1 MNHEY and CDR2 SMNVEV (reference sequence). V was clipped by 5 bases and J by 4 bases; unmatched bases: 8. The CDR3 region has the DNA TGTGCCAGCAGTCCCGGGACAGGGTCACGAGAGACCCAGTACTTC. As protein: CASSPGTGSRETQYF.

This clone has a handful of counts. The chain links TRBV7-8 to TRBJ1-3; 10 nucleotides line up with TRBD1. This CDR3 has 15 residues. The germline V gene has CDR1 SGHVS and CDR2 FQNEAQ. J lost 4 bases, V lost 5 bases, and 5 bases had no gene match. The CDR3 DNA reads as TGTGCCAGCAGCGTGCTGGGACAGGGGGGAAACACCATATATTTT. Its protein is CASSVLGQGGNTIYF.

The rearrangement links TRBV2 to TRBJ2-6; 7 nucleotides agree with TRBD1. The CDR3 loop spans 20 amino acids. Looked up from germline, CDR1 is SNHLY and CDR2 is FYNNEI. Trimming at V came to 6 bases and at J to 0 bases, leaving 17 bases not matched to a gene. CDR3 residues: CASSDQILLTGSSGANVLTF. CDR3 in DNA: TGTGCCAGCAGCGACCAAATCCTATTGACAGGGTCCTCTGGGGCCAACGTCCTGACTTTC.

This clone came up a few times. V is TRBV25-1 and J is TRBJ2-7, with 9 bases aligning to TRBD2. This CDR3 comprises 16 residues. Germline V gene data show CDR1 as MGHDK and CDR2 as SYGVNS. Germline trimming cut 2 bases from V and 0 bases from J; bases unmatched to any gene: 5. The CDR3 DNA sequence: TGTGCCAGCAGTGAAGAATTAGCGGGAGCCTCCTACGAGCAGTACTTC. Translating it yields CASSEELAGASYEQYF.

Notes on this clone: Distinct nucleotide sequences in the sample also encode this CDR3. The chain links TRBV7-2 to TRBJ2-3; D is possibly TRBD1 (5 bases). The CDR3 is 13 amino acids. Trimming pared 5 bases from V and 5 bases from J, leaving 11 bases between. Germline lookup yields CDR1 SGHTA and CDR2 FQGNSA. CDR3 sequence reads: CASSPNRGDTQYF. The CDR3 DNA is TGTGCCAGCAGCCCCAATAGGGGAGATACGCAGTATTTT.

V usage is TRBV27 and J usage is TRBJ1-2, with D hard to call. V shed 5 bases and J shed 0 bases, with 28 bases lying between them. The CDR3 contains 20 residues. Germline-derived CDR1 and CDR2 are MNHEY and SMNVEV (reference sequence). CDR3: CASSVSRRGLLLKSNYGYTF. CDR3 in DNA: TGTGCCAGCAGTGTCTCCAGGCGGGGATTGCTCCTCAAATCTAACTATGGCTACACCTTC.

This clone was counted between two and nine times. The chain links TRBV4-2 to TRBJ1-2, with D perhaps TRBD1 (6 bases). The CDR3 is 14 residues long. Germline lookup yields CDR1 LGHNA and CDR2 YNFKEQ. V gave up 5 bases and J gave up 0 bases, with 10 bases separating them. This CDR3 is CASSLGGANYGYTF. CDR3 in DNA: TGTGCCAGCAGCTTAGGGGGAGCTAACTATGGCTACACCTTC.

The chain couples TRBV6-1 to TRBJ2-5; 9 bases are shared with TRBD2. CDR1 is MNHNS and CDR2 is SASEGT in the germline V gene. Trimming at V came to 2 bases and at J to 5 bases, leaving 9 bases not matched to a gene. This CDR3 region has 16 residues. CDR3 residues: CASSENGGRAGETQYF. In nucleotides, the CDR3 is TGTGCCAGCAGTGAAAATGGCGGGAGGGCCGGGGAGACCCAGTACTTC.

This sequence joins TRBV5-8 and TRBJ2-2; perhaps TRBD1 as D (6 bases). Germline V gives CDR1 SGHTS, CDR2 YDEGEE. Trimming removed 2 bases at V and 13 bases at J, with 18 bases between. CDR3 length: 14 amino acids. CDR3 sequence: CASSLRQGNFALFF. The CDR3 DNA sequence: TGTGCCAGCAGCTTAAGGCAGGGGAATTTCGCGCTGTTTTTT.